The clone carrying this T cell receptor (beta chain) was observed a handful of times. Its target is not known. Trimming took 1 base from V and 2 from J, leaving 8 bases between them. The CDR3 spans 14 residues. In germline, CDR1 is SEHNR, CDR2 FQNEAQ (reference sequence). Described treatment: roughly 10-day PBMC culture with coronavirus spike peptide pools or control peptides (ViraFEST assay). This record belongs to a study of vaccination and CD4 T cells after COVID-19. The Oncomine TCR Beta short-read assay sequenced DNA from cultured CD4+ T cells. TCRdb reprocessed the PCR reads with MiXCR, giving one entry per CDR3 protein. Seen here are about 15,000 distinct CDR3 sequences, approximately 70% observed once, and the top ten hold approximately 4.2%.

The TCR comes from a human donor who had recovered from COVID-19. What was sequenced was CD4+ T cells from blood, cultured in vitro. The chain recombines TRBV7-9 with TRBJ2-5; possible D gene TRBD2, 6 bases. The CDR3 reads CASSLGLVQETQYF. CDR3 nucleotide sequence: TGTGCCAGCAGCTTAGGACTAGTACAAGAGACCCAGTACTTC.